This T cell receptor (beta chain) is drawn from a study of regulatory T cells in long-lasting Graves disease. Study-wide results and caveats: A greater number of public clonotypes (approximately 2,500) was shared by persistent patients than by new patients (approximately 910). Among samples with persistent disease, TRBV28, TRBJ1-2 and TRBJ2-5 were favored.

Building of the TCR beta libraries involved iRepertoire HTBI primers and Arm-PCR of CDR3 regions. TCRdb ran MiXCR on the multiplex PCR reads and lists one entry per CDR3 protein. The table lists around 460,000 distinct CDR3 sequences, roughly 21% of them singletons. This clonotype was recorded a few times. The antigen is unknown. As for time point: persistent/refractory GD, antithyroid drugs over 5 years with positive TRAb. PBMC RNA was the source of the TCR library. Patients came from an endocrinology department in Xi'an, China. Germline loops: CDR1 SEHNR, CDR2 FQNEAQ (reference sequence). V gave up 1 base and J gave up 6 bases, with 12 bases separating them. The CDR3 covers 15 residues.

The sequence came from a female donor with Graves disease. Material: peripheral blood mononuclear cells (PBMCs), obtained when the disease was refractory, from a patient treated with antithyroid drugs. The chain uses TRBV7-9 and TRBJ1-4; D is uncertain. The CDR3 coding sequence is TGTGCCAGCAGCTTAGAAGTGGCGGGAGATGAAAAACTGTTTTTT. This sequence encodes CASSLEVAGDEKLFF.